These 22 T cell receptor beta chains were sequenced from one sample in a study of cytomegalovirus exposure and HLA in healthy donors. The PCR ran on 60 Vbeta and 13 Jbeta primers. The data were produced by immunoSEQ multiplex PCR, yet TCRdb's version contains in-frame clones alone and is incomplete. The profile shows 76,000 or so clones, 73% of them singletons. The material sequenced was PBMCs. The source of these receptors is a woman aged 35 to 49 in good health and CMV-seropositive.

About this clone: No conserved phenylalanine or tryptophan is present at the end of the CDR3, so a read error is the likely explanation. This chain links TRBV5-6 with TRBJ1-5, with 10 bases identical to TRBD1. This CDR3 comprises 17 residues. Germline loops: CDR1 SGHDT, CDR2 YYEEEE. Trimming cost V 0 bases and J 2 bases; bases outside gene matches: 5. In DNA form, the CDR3 reads TGTGCCAGCAGCTTGGGACAGGGGGCGATTCGCAATCAGCCCCAGCATGTT. This sequence encodes CASSLGQGAIRNQPQHV.

The rearrangement uses TRBV10-1 and TRBJ1-1, with a weak D call TRBD1 (5 bases). Trimming removed 7 bases at V and 7 bases at J, with 16 bases between. The CDR3 length is 13 residues. CDR1 WNHNN and CDR2 SYGVQD come from the germline V gene (reference sequence). This CDR3 reads CASTGGTSDEAFF. The CDR3 region has the DNA TGCGCCAGCACCGGAGGGACCTCGGATGAAGCTTTCTTT.

The gene calls are TRBV2 and TRBJ1-2; D remains unclear. CDR3 length equals 14 residues. V was shortened by 0 bases and J by 4 bases, with 9 bases between the two germline ends. CDR1 SNHLY and CDR2 FYNNEI come from the germline V gene. The CDR3 loop is CASSEARSGYGYTF. DNA of the CDR3: TGTGCCAGCAGTGAAGCCAGGTCTGGCTATGGCTACACCTTC.

This clone was found once. With only one base between it and a far larger clone, this is likely a read error. The chain uses TRBV6-7 and TRBJ1-3; D not resolved. TRBV6-7 is noted as an ORF with a role that remains uncertain. The CDR3 is 12 amino acids. Trimming removed 8 bases from V and 8 bases from J, with 13 bases in between. The CDR3 bases are TGTGCCAGCCGCACCAGGAGGGACACCATATATTTT. Its translation: CASRTRRDTIYF.

The chain joins TRBV27 to TRBJ1-2; D remains ambiguous. The germline gives CDR1 MNHEY, CDR2 SMNVEV (reference sequence). V was shortened by 2 bases and J by 6 bases, with 7 bases between the two germline ends. The CDR3 loop spans 12 amino acids. The CDR3 region has the DNA TGTGCCAGCAGTTTAGGCGGCGATGGCTACACCTTC. It yields the protein CASSLGGDGYTF.

J is TRBJ2-5 and V is TRBV4-1, with TRBD1 matching over 7 bases. CDR3 length: 15 residues. Per germline, CDR1 MGHRA and CDR2 YSYEKL. The J segment lost 1 base and the V segment lost 4 bases, leaving 6 bases of the junction unmatched. Here the CDR3 DNA reads TGCGCCAGCAGCCGACCGGGACAGAGCCAAGAGACCCAGTACTTC. Translation: CASSRPGQSQETQYF.

This chain uses TRBV10-2 with TRBJ2-3; D unresolved. V lost 2 bases and J lost 4, with 7 bases in between. Germline V gene sequence: CDR1 WSHSY, CDR2 SAAADI. The CDR3 spans 13 residues. The DNA of the CDR3 is TGCGCCAGCAGTGAGATCCGGGCAGATACGCAGTATTTT. This sequence encodes CASSEIRADTQYF.

The chain uses TRBV29-1 and TRBJ1-2; 10 nucleotides match TRBD1. Unmatched junction bases numbered 10, after V lost 7 bases and J lost 8 bases. Germline CDR1 is SQVTM and CDR2 is ANQGSEA. The CDR3 has 13 residues. The CDR3 DNA follows: TGCAGCGGCCGGGACAGGGGCGGAGGGGGCTACACCTTC. Protein: CSGRDRGGGGYTF.

The chain links TRBV10-3 to TRBJ2-1; TRBD2 agrees at 8 bases. After removal of 6 bases from V and 4 bases from J, the junction contained 11 bases not matched to a gene. Per the germline V gene, CDR1 is ENHRY and CDR2 is SYGVKD. The CDR3 totals 16 residues. The CDR3 nucleotides read TGTGCCATCAGCACTGGCACTAGCGGAGTATACAATGAGCAGTTCTTC. Its translation is CAISTGTSGVYNEQFF.

The rearrangement links TRBV7-2 to TRBJ1-2, with 7 bases lining up with TRBD1. V was pared by 5 bases and J by 0 bases, with 15 bases of the junction left unmatched. CDR1 SGHTA and CDR2 FQGNSA come from the germline V gene. CDR3 length equals 18 residues. CDR3 sequence: CASSPRGGGTRANYGYTF. CDR3 nucleotides: TGTGCCAGCAGCCCCCGAGGGGGCGGGACCCGTGCTAACTATGGCTACACCTTC.

V gene TRBV19 combines with J gene TRBJ2-7; 9 positions agree with TRBD1. V lost 9 bases and J lost 3; bases outside the gene matches: 6. Per germline, CDR1 LNHDA and CDR2 SQIVND (reference sequence). CDR3 length: 13 residues. CDR3 loop: CASSTGGIYEQYF. The DNA for the CDR3 is TGTGCCAGCTCGACAGGGGGTATCTACGAGCAGTACTTC. Full variable domain (remainder filled in from reference TRBV19 and TRBJ2-7): DGGITQSPKYLFRKEGQNVTLSCEQNLNHDAMYWYRQDPGQGLRLIYYSQIVNDFQKGDIAEGYSVSREKKESFPLTVTSAQKNPTAFYLCASSTGGIYEQYFGPGTRLTVT.

V usage is TRBV18 and J usage is TRBJ1-2; 10 nucleotides align to TRBD1. Looked up from germline, CDR1 is KGHSH and CDR2 is LQKENI. CDR3 length: 14 amino acids. V trimming: 3 bases; J trimming: 7 bases; junction bases outside the gene matches: 5. The chain's CDR3 is CASSPGQGSGGYTF. CDR3 nucleotide sequence: TGTGCCAGCTCACCGGGACAGGGGTCCGGTGGCTACACCTTC.

As for this clone: At one of its ends the junction is not consistent with the germline gene, which may arise from a read error. The chain employs TRBV11-2 and TRBJ1-3; tentative D call: TRBD1 (5 bases). CDR3 size: 15 residues. CDR1 and CDR2 from the germline V gene are SGHAT and FQNNGV. In nucleotides, the CDR3 is TGTGCCAGCAGCTTAGTCCCGGGGACTGGGAACACCATATATTTT. Translating it yields CASSLVPGTGNTIYF.

This clone was observed a handful of times. This is likely an artifact of a read error, given a far larger clone one base away. V usage is TRBV2 and J usage is TRBJ2-7; tentatively, D is TRBD1 (6 bases). CDR1 and CDR2 from the germline V gene are SNHLY and FYNNEI. CDR3 length equals 12 residues. CDR3 protein: CASRETGYDQYF. The CDR3 region has the DNA TGTGCCAGCAGAGAGACAGGATACGACCAGTACTTC.

The chain combines TRBV4-3 with TRBJ2-3, with 10 bases matching TRBD2. V trimming: 6 bases; J trimming: 0 bases; junction bases outside the gene matches: 12. The CDR3 is made up of 18 amino acids. Per germline, CDR1 LGHNA and CDR2 YSLEER. The CDR3 loop reads CASSQIAGGTPSTDTQYF. DNA of the CDR3: TGCGCCAGCAGTCAGATAGCGGGAGGCACCCCTAGCACAGATACGCAGTATTTT.

The chain combines TRBV27 with TRBJ1-4, with D unresolved. Germline V gives CDR1 MNHEY, CDR2 SMNVEV (reference sequence). CDR3 length: 13 residues. V lost 8 bases to trimming and J lost 8 bases, with 15 bases between them. The CDR3 loop reads CASRGWVGEKLFF. CDR3 nucleotide sequence: TGTGCCAGCCGGGGATGGGTGGGCGAAAAACTGTTTTTT.

The chain uses TRBV13 and TRBJ2-1, with D uncertain. CDR3 length: 12 residues. Trimming stripped 4 bases from V and 6 bases from J, with 7 bases between. CDR1 and CDR2 from the germline V gene are PRHDT and FYEKMQ (reference sequence). This CDR3 reads CASSYRPNEQFF. CDR3 DNA: TGTGCCAGCAGCTACAGACCCAATGAGCAGTTCTTC.

The rearrangement uses TRBV27 and TRBJ2-5, with D hard to call. CDR1 MNHEY and CDR2 SMNVEV come from the germline V gene (reference sequence). This CDR3 is built from 15 residues. V lost 3 bases, J lost 4 bases, and 15 bases lay in between. DNA of the CDR3: TGTGCCAGCAGTTTGATCGCGGCAGTCGTAGAGACCCAGTACTTC. Translating gives CASSLIAAVVETQYF.

This clone was seen a handful of times. The J gene is TRBJ2-7, the V gene TRBV15; 13 bases match TRBD2. Germline CDR1 and CDR2: LNHNV and YYDKDF (reference sequence). The CDR3 extends over 17 amino acids. V shed 0 bases, J shed 5 bases, and the junction held 7 bases outside the gene matches. CDR3 loop: CATSRDSGLAGINEQYF. In DNA, the CDR3 is TGTGCCACCAGCAGAGATTCGGGACTAGCGGGAATCAACGAGCAGTACTTC. The full variable domain, rest sourced from reference TRBV15 and TRBJ2-7, is DAMVIQNPRYQVTQFGKPVTLSCSQTLNHNVMYWYQQKSSQAPKLLFHYYDKDFNNEADTPDNFQSRRPNTSFCFLDIRSPGLGDTAMYLCATSRDSGLAGINEQYFGPGTRLTVT.

CDR3 bases: TGCGCCAGCAGACCTGACGGAGCCTTATGGTACACCTTC. Amino acid sequence: CASRPDGALWYTF. This rearrangement joins TRBV4-3 to TRBJ1-2; D is undetermined. V lost 6 bases and J 11 bases, leaving 19 bases between the germline ends. CDR1 and CDR2 (germline): LGHNA, YSLEER. The CDR3 is made up of 13 amino acids.

This clone is medium-sized within its sample. The gene calls are TRBV30 and TRBJ1-1, with TRBD1 as a possible D gene (6 bases). Per the germline V gene, CDR1 is GTSNPN and CDR2 is SVGIG (reference sequence). V lost 1 base, J lost 1 base, and 7 bases lay in between. This CDR3 is 13 amino acids long. CDR3 bases: TGTGCCTGGAGTGAGGGACAGAACACTGAAGCTTTCTTT. Its translation is CAWSEGQNTEAFF. The variable domain in full, with the rest retrieved from reference TRBV30 and TRBJ1-1, is SQTIHQWPATLVQPVGSPLSLECTVEGTSNPNLYWYRQAAGRGLQLLFYSVGIGQISSEVPQNLSASRPQDRQFILSSKKLLLSDSGFYLCAWSEGQNTEAFFGQGTRLTVV.

This clone has more than one count but fewer than ten. The sample has other DNA sequences that encode this CDR3 too. This chain connects TRBV7-9 to TRBJ2-2, with TRBD2 identical over 9 bases. Germline CDR1 SEHNR, CDR2 FQNEAQ (reference sequence). The trim removed 5 bases at V and 4 bases at J, leaving 5 bases unmatched. The CDR3 has 15 residues. This CDR3 reads CASSLSGGSTGELFF. CDR3 in DNA: TGTGCCAGCAGCCTTAGCGGGGGCAGCACCGGGGAGCTGTTTTTT.